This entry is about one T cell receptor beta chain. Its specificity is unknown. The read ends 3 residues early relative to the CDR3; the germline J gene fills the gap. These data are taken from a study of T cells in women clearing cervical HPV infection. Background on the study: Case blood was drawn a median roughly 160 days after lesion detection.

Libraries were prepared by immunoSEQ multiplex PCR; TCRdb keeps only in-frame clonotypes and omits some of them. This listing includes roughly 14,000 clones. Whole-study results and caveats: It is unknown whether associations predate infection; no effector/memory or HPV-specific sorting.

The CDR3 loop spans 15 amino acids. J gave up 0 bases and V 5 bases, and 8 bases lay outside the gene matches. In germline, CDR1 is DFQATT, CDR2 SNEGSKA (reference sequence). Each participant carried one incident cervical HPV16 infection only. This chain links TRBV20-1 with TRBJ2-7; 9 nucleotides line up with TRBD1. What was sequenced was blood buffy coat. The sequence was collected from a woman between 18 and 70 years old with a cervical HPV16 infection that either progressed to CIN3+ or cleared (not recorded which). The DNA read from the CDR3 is TGCAGTGCTGGGGTGACAGGGGGTGGCTCCTACGAG. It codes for CSAGVTGGGSYE. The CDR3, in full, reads CSAGVTGGGSYEQYF.